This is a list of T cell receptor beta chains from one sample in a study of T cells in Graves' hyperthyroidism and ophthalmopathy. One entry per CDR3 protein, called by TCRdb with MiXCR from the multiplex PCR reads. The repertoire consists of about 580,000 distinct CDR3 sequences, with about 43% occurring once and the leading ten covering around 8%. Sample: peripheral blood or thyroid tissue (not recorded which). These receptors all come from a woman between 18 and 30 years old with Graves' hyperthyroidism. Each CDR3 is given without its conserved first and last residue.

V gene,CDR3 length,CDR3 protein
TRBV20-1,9,SAGSFQPQH
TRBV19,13,ASSGSLRGNPPRY
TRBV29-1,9,SEAPTGGYT
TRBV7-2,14,ASSLVSGGYNYGYT
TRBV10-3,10,AISGEGGELF
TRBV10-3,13,AISSGTPDPYGYT
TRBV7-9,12,ASSLSEGQETQY
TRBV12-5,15,ASGLGTGQGSNYGYT
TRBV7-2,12,ASSLRQLNSPLH
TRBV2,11,ASLGLGNSPLH
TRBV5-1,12,ASKTGSSAGELF
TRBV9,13,ASSVSQGNTGELF
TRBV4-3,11,ASSQDGGFGAF
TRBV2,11,ASRAGVAGELF
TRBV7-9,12,ASSHPRILYGYT
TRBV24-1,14,ATSDPPPAGEDTQY
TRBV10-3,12,AISESGIPQPQH
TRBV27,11,ASSLAEGGGYT
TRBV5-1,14,ASTLPRGSGANVLT
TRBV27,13,ASSLLDFDGYEQY
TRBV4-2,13,ASSPGQGLWETQY
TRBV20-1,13,SARRETVNNSPLH
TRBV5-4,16,ASIRGEKGGLSNYGYT
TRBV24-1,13,ATSDRGPVGGELF
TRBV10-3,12,AISGTTSNEKLF
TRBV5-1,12,ASRPRQGDYGYT
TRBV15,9,ATSRDNEQY
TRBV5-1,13,ASSLRQGVNEKLF